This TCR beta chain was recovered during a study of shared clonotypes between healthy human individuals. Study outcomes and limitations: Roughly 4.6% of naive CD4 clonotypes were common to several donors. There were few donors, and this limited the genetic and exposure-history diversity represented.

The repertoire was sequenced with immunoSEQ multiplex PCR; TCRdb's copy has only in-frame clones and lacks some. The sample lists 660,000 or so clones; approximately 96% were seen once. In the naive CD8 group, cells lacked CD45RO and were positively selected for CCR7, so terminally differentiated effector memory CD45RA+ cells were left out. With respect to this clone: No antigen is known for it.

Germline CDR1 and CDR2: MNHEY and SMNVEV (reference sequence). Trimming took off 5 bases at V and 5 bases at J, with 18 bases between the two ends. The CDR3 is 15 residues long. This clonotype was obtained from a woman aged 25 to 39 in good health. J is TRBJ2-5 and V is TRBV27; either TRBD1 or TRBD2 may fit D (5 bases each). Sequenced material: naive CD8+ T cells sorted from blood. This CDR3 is CASSGDSGGRETQYF. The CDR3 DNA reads TGTGCCAGCAGTGGAGACAGCGGAGGTCGGGAGACCCAGTACTTC.